This T cell receptor beta chain emerged from a study of cytomegalovirus exposure and HLA in healthy donors (dated by TCRdb to the late 2010s). With regard to the full study: The 666 repertoires of the first cohort and the roughly 120 validation repertoires were produced on the same platform, according to a later analysis. The study aimed to test whether signatures of past pathogen exposure could be identified by cataloging public T cell receptors. Along with the roughly 670-subject first cohort, a separate validation cohort of around 120 different subjects was used. High-throughput TCR immunosequencing, statistical association of individual TCRs with disease status, and machine learning were combined to predict cytomegalovirus infection status.

In regard to this clone: The antigen it recognizes is unknown. No quality values exist for individual bases; no much larger clone is one base distant.

The donors were included in the validation cohort of approximately 130 subjects, a group kept apart from the roughly 670-subject first cohort. The full study reports these points: In vitro tests confirmed that a few of the cytomegalovirus-associated TCR beta chains recognize cytomegalovirus antigens. The validation cohort had no HLA typing available for a later analysis, so co-occurrence within that cohort was assessed over all 120 or so repertoires. Subsequent analysis determined that TCRs grouped into clusters in the first cohort also showed a tendency toward co-occurrence across the roughly 110 validation repertoires, and approximately 94% of cluster scores exceeded 0. It was suggested by the authors that the approach could potentially be generalized to other disease states and immunological phenotypes. In both the original and validation cohorts, the classifier was reported to diagnose cytomegalovirus status with high specificity and sensitivity. In the study, some 160 TCR beta chains were listed as associated with cytomegalovirus. Across donors, most TCR sequences were observed very rarely, whereas some public TCRs were present in many individuals.

Library preparation used the immunoSEQ multiplex PCR assay. The authors' pipeline ran thus. A statistical classification framework was built to diagnose cytomegalovirus status from the catalog of TCR beta chain sequences. TCRdb carries this immuneACCESS record with in-frame sequences only. Its versions omit some clonotypes, under half of them owing to an unresolved V gene in the studies checked, with the rest unexplained. That table supplies the V and J calls and clone size; D and trimming were determined from the DNA. The sample data list more than 90,000 clones, and over 85% of these were observed just once. Clones ranked in the top ten supply around 1.2% of the sample. From the cysteine through the phenylalanine, the CDR3 covers 13 amino acids. Only CDR3 DNA is held: 39 bases, read in frame from base 1. For CDR1 and CDR2, the germline V gene lists SNHLY and FYNNEI. Relative to germline, V is 4 bases shorter and J is 7 bases shorter, with 11 bases between their ends.

This sequence was found in a woman in her twenties or thirties in good health and CMV-seropositive. This receptor chain uses TRBV2 and TRBJ2-1; TRBD2 might be the D gene, on 7 matching bases. Sequencing used PBMCs. The nucleotide sequence is TGTGCCAGCAGTGGGGGAGGGGGGAATGAGCAGTTCTTC. Its protein reads: CASSGGGGNEQFF.